The sequence of this T cell receptor (beta chain) was determined in a study of blood T cells in healthy people across ages. Primed by a sample-barcoded 5' primer and a J-beta primer mix, a second PCR proceeded for about 6 to 11 cycles. TCRdb passed the 5' RACE reads through MiXCR, listing each CDR3 protein once. This sample carries 850,000 to 1,000,000 distinct CDR3 sequences, roughly 51% of them seen once, and the ten largest clones take roughly 23%. PBMCs, at least 6.5 million per sample, were isolated. The amount of total RNA extracted per sample was at least 5.5 micrograms. Study-level findings and limits: Older age coincided with a roughly linear decline in TCR beta diversity per million T cells. In long-lived donors, naive CD4+ cell counts and diversity exceeded those of aged donors.

The germline gives CDR1 SGHTA, CDR2 FQGNSA. V gave up 2 bases and J gave up 8 bases; unmatched junction bases: 16. This CDR3 is built from 19 residues. With respect to this clonotype: Its specificity is unknown.

Source material: blood. This chain links TRBV7-2 with TRBJ2-1, with 12 bases matching TRBD2. This TCR was sampled from a woman aged 60-75 years in good health. DNA for the CDR3: TGTGCCAGCAGCTTATTTACCGGGAGGGCTAGCGGGAGGGGTTATGAGCAGTTCTTC. Protein: CASSLFTGRASGRGYEQFF.